One sample yielded the 17 T cell receptor beta chains listed below, sequenced in a study of shared clonotypes between healthy human individuals. Terminally differentiated effector memory CD45RA+ cells were excluded from the naive CD8 cells, which were CD45RO-negative and positively selected for CCR7. Generated by immunoSEQ multiplex PCR, the TCRdb table keeps only in-frame clones and is missing some. The table records 2 million to 2.5 million clones, less than 95% of them present only once. The sample taken for sequencing was naive CD8+ T cells sorted from blood. These receptors all stem from a man between 18 and 35 years old in good health.

The V call is TRBV27, the J call TRBJ2-3; no reliable D call. The CDR3 has 15 amino acids. Germline V gene sequence: CDR1 MNHEY, CDR2 SMNVEV (reference sequence). V dropped 3 bases and J dropped 2 bases, with 12 bases sitting between them. The CDR3 sequence is CASSFGSGTTDTQYF. CDR3 sequence (DNA): TGTGCCAGCAGTTTTGGTTCCGGCACCACAGATACGCAGTATTTT.

The chain couples TRBV29-1 to TRBJ2-5; 12 nucleotides agree with TRBD2. Unmatched junction bases numbered 14, after V lost 1 base and J lost 5 bases. Germline V gene sequence: CDR1 SQVTM, CDR2 ANQGSEA. The CDR3 is made up of 18 amino acids. CDR3 protein: CSVEGPSELAGGWETQYF. DNA of the CDR3: TGCAGCGTTGAAGGTCCGTCCGAACTAGCGGGAGGTTGGGAGACCCAGTACTTC.

The V gene is TRBV27, the J gene TRBJ2-1, with TRBD1 matching over 9 bases. V was clipped by 3 bases and J by 8 bases; unmatched bases: 8. This CDR3 spans 15 amino acids. Germline lookup yields CDR1 MNHEY and CDR2 SMNVEV (reference sequence). For the CDR3, the DNA is TGTGCCAGCAGTTTCATGACAGGGGGTTTGGATGAGCAGTTCTTC. Its protein product is CASSFMTGGLDEQFF.

The rearrangement joins TRBV2 to TRBJ1-2; the match to TRBD1 covers 7 bases. Germline CDR1 SNHLY, CDR2 FYNNEI. The CDR3 is made up of 16 amino acids. Trimming cost V 6 bases and J 1 base; bases outside gene matches: 11. The CDR3 here is CASRNGTEQFNYGYTF. For the CDR3, the DNA is TGTGCCAGCAGGAACGGGACAGAGCAATTTAACTATGGCTACACCTTC.

The chain uses TRBV1 and TRBJ2-2; the table's D call, TRBD2, was not checked against the DNA. TRBV1 is tagged as a pseudogene. This CDR3 region has 16 residues. In DNA, the CDR3 is TGCACCAGCAGGGGAGCAAGCGGGAGGGATAACGGGGAGCTGTTTTTT. Translation gives CTSRGASGRDNGELFF.

The rearrangement joins TRBV6-5 to TRBJ2-7; a weak D match, TRBD1 (6 bases). The germline CDR1 and CDR2 sequences are MNHEY and SVGAGI. V was pared by 6 bases and J by 2 bases, with 17 bases between. This CDR3 has 15 amino acids. The CDR3 bases are TGTGCCAGCAGCCCCTTAAGAGACAGGACCTACGAGCAGTACTTC. Translated: CASSPLRDRTYEQYF.

The CDR3 sequence: CASSDPTSGDSYEQYF. In DNA form, the CDR3 reads TGTGCCAGCAGTGACCCTACTAGCGGAGACTCCTACGAGCAGTACTTC. The rearrangement joins TRBV2 to TRBJ2-7; 8 positions agree with TRBD2. Trimming removed 3 bases from V and 0 bases from J; junction bases left unmatched: 7. CDR3 length equals 16 residues. Germline V gene sequence: CDR1 SNHLY, CDR2 FYNNEI.

V and J are TRBV5-4 and TRBJ1-6; 8 positions agree with TRBD1. This CDR3 spans 15 amino acids. The germline gives CDR1 SGHNT, CDR2 YYREEE (reference sequence). V lost 3 bases and J lost 10; bases outside the gene matches: 9. CDR3: CASSWGTGGWSPLHF. The CDR3 DNA reads TGTGCCAGCAGCTGGGGGACAGGTGGATGGTCACCCCTCCACTTT.

The chain carries TRBV5-6 and TRBJ2-1; D is perhaps TRBD1 (5 bases). The ends were cut back, 3 bases at V and 3 bases at J, with 13 bases in the middle. This CDR3 contains 15 residues. Germline lookup yields CDR1 SGHDT and CDR2 YYEEEE. CDR3 in amino acids: CASSSGADNYNEQFF. As DNA, the CDR3 is TGTGCCAGCAGCTCTGGGGCTGACAACTACAATGAGCAGTTCTTC.

With regard to this clone: In the same sample, other DNA sequences code for this CDR3. The rearrangement links TRBV30 to TRBJ2-5; D not certain. Looked up from germline, CDR1 is GTSNPN and CDR2 is SVGIG (reference sequence). The CDR3 has 12 amino acids. V shed 1 base and J shed 5 bases, with 8 bases lying between them. The CDR3 DNA follows: TGTGCCTGGAGTGGTCCGGAGGAGACCCAGTACTTC. Its protein is CAWSGPEETQYF.

The chain couples TRBV7-2 to TRBJ2-7; D unresolved. V lost 1 base and J 1 base, leaving 5 bases between the germline ends. The CDR3 is 13 residues long. Germline V CDR1 and CDR2: SGHTA, FQGNSA. This CDR3 reads CASSLELSYEQYF. CDR3 bases: TGTGCCAGCAGCTTAGAACTGTCCTACGAGCAGTACTTC. The whole variable domain, filled in from reference TRBV7-2 and TRBJ2-7, reads GAGVSQSPSNKVTEKGKDVELRCDPISGHTALYWYRQSLGQGLEFLIYFQGNSAPDKSGLPSDRFSAERTGGSVSTLTIQRTQQEDSAVYLCASSLELSYEQYFGPGTRLTVT.

The chain combines TRBV6-5 with TRBJ2-7; no definite D call. CDR3 length: 11 residues. V was pared by 7 bases and J by 3 bases, with 7 bases between. In germline, CDR1 is MNHEY, CDR2 SVGAGI. The CDR3 protein is CASTAGYEQYF. The CDR3 nucleotides read TGTGCCAGCACCGCAGGCTACGAGCAGTACTTC.

The rearrangement uses TRBV2 and TRBJ2-5; 15 positions match TRBD2. With V trimmed by 8 bases and J by 1 base, 8 bases remained unmatched. This CDR3 is 17 amino acids long. Germline assignment: CDR1 SNHLY and CDR2 FYNNEI. Written as DNA, the CDR3 is TGTGCCAGCGGGGGACTAGCGGGAGGTACCTTCCAAGAGACCCAGTACTTC. This codes for CASGGLAGGTFQETQYF. The full variable domain, rest sourced from reference TRBV2 and TRBJ2-5, is EPEVTQTPSHQVTQMGQEVILRCVPISNHLYFYWYRQILGQKVEFLVSFYNNEISEKSEIFDDQFSVERPDGSNFTLKIRSTKLEDSAMYFCASGGLAGGTFQETQYFGPGTRLLVL.

The genes are TRBV7-9 and TRBJ2-5, with 7 bases matching TRBD2. Unmatched junction bases numbered 3, after V lost 3 bases and J lost 2 bases. The CDR3 is 14 amino acids. Per germline, CDR1 SEHNR and CDR2 FQNEAQ (reference sequence). CDR3 nucleotide sequence: TGTGCCAGCAGCTTCCCGGGACTACAAGAGACCCAGTACTTC. This gives the protein CASSFPGLQETQYF.

This clone was observed once. The chain has TRBV4-1 and TRBJ2-5, with 8 positions matching TRBD2. This CDR3 is built from 15 residues. Per the germline V gene, CDR1 is MGHRA and CDR2 is YSYEKL. V lost 6 bases to trimming and J lost 1 base; unmatched junction nucleotides: 7. The CDR3 sequence: CASRPILAAQETQYF. Here the CDR3 DNA reads TGCGCCAGCAGACCGATACTAGCGGCCCAAGAGACCCAGTACTTC.

The J gene is TRBJ1-2, the V gene TRBV11-2, with D hard to call. The germline gives CDR1 SGHAT, CDR2 FQNNGV. There are 14 residues in the CDR3. The V end lost 0 bases, the J end lost 0 bases, and 5 bases lay between the germline ends. CDR3 protein: CASSLEGSNYGYTF. The DNA of the CDR3 is TGTGCCAGCAGCTTAGAAGGGTCTAACTATGGCTACACCTTC.

This clone was found once. The rearrangement joins TRBV16 to TRBJ2-7, with a possible D match to TRBD2 (6 bases). The CDR3 sequence is 13 residues long. The germline V gene has CDR1 KGHSY and CDR2 FQNENV. V was trimmed by 4 bases and J by 6 bases, leaving 13 bases between them. CDR3 sequence: CASSLSGTLEQYF. The CDR3 coding sequence is TGTGCCAGCAGCCTATCCGGGACTCTCGAGCAGTACTTC.